The clone carrying this T cell receptor (beta chain) was observed a few times. The target antigen is unknown. The data derive from a study of shared clonotypes between healthy human individuals. The wider study: Researchers drew samples from a couple of women and a few men aged 18 to 49.

Sorted-subset replicate PCR reactions contained roughly 200 ng DNA, corresponding to tens of thousands of T cell genomes. Clones were read by immunoSEQ multiplex PCR, and TCRdb kept only the in-frame ones, dropping some. This repertoire shows hundreds of thousands of clones, around 67% found once; its top ten account for about 1.8%. CDR1 and CDR2 from the germline V gene are MRHNA and SNTAGT. The CDR3 has 13 amino acids. The V gene lost 0 bases and the J gene lost 4 bases, with 3 bases spanning the gap. Findings of the study overall: Limitation of the genetic and exposure-history diversity represented came from the few donors. The generation probabilities recorded for non-shared clonotypes fell below those of clonotypes shared by all four donors.

The receptor was isolated from a woman younger than 45 in good health. V is TRBV6-4 and J is TRBJ2-2; D not resolved. The sample taken for sequencing was memory CD4+ T cells sorted from blood. Subset given: CD45RA-negative fraction. As DNA, the CDR3 is TGTGCCAGCAGTGACTCGGGCACCGGGGAGCTGTTTTTT. The encoded protein is CASSDSGTGELFF.